What follows describes a single TCR beta chain. Its specificity is not known. This specimen comes from a study of T cells after yellow fever vaccination. Study-level results: The appearance of a small share of clonotypes in both CD4 and CD8 compartments was observed. Most clones from primary vaccination resurfaced after the booster (around 97% CD4, over 85% CD8). Bulk-population clonotypes that are abundant could appear as contaminants in FACS-sorted repertoires.

Trimming cost V 0 bases and J 0 bases, with 6 bases left between them. CDR1 is DFQATT and CDR2 is SNEGSKA in the germline V gene (reference sequence). CDR3 length: 14 amino acids. Universal primer sites and UMIs were introduced during 5'RACE template-switching synthesis of TCR cDNA. TCRdb processed the 5' RACE reads anew with MiXCR; each CDR3 protein has one entry. Among hundreds of thousands of distinct CDR3 sequences, about 12% were seen once, and the ten largest hold more than 12%. The genes are TRBV20-1 and TRBJ2-1; D not resolved. This TCR was recovered from a man aged 25-40 years who received the YFV17D yellow fever vaccine. The material sequenced was PBMCs, taken on the day of the yellow fever booster vaccination. As DNA, the CDR3 is TGCAGTGCTAGAGATACTAACTCCTACAATGAGCAGTTCTTC. Its protein product is CSARDTNSYNEQFF.